Each of the 23 T cell receptor beta chains below was sequenced from the same sample in a study of monozygotic twins with cystic fibrosis. Assay: immunoSEQ multiplex PCR; the TCRdb copy retains only in-frame clones and omits some. This sample has about 14,000 clones; around 93% occur once, and the top ten carry 9.3%. Sequences were obtained from blood. Every receptor here comes from a girl aged 2 to 9 with cystic fibrosis.

The count of this clone is one. The chain employs TRBV15 and TRBJ2-5; weak D call: TRBD1 (5 bases). The CDR3 spans 14 residues. Trimming cost V 8 bases and J 1 base, with 14 bases left between them. Germline V gene data show CDR1 as LNHNV and CDR2 as YYDKDF (reference sequence). As DNA, the CDR3 is TGTGCCACCGTCCGAGGTCAGGGCCAAGAGACCCAGTACTTC. It is translated as CATVRGQGQETQYF.

The genes are TRBV7-9 and TRBJ1-3; D unclear. Germline V lookup: CDR1 SEHNR, CDR2 FQNEAQ (reference sequence). The CDR3 totals 18 residues. V gave up 3 bases and J gave up 0 bases, with 18 bases separating them. The CDR3 reads CASSFAWNDRTSGNTIYF. The CDR3 nucleotides read TGTGCCAGCAGCTTTGCATGGAATGATCGGACCTCTGGAAACACCATATATTTT.

The chain combines TRBV27 with TRBJ2-1; 12 nucleotides match TRBD2. There are 15 residues in the CDR3. CDR1 is MNHEY, CDR2 SMNVEV, per germline (reference sequence). Trimming took 3 bases from V and 8 from J; bases not matched to a gene: 5. CDR3 coding DNA: TGTGCCAGCAGTTTTTCGGCTAGCGGGAGGGATGAGCAGTTCTTC. Residues: CASSFSASGRDEQFF.

This sequence joins TRBV19 and TRBJ1-5; a weak D match, TRBD1 (5 bases). The length of the CDR3 is 15 residues. The V gene's germline CDR1 is LNHDA and CDR2 SQIVND (reference sequence). V was trimmed by 9 bases and J by 2 bases, leaving 17 bases between them. For the CDR3, the DNA is TGTGCCAGCAGCCCACGGGACGTGGGCAATCAGCCCCAGCATTTT. Its translation: CASSPRDVGNQPQHF. Supplemented by reference TRBV19 and TRBJ1-5, the full variable domain reads DGGITQSPKYLFRKEGQNVTLSCEQNLNHDAMYWYRQDPGQGLRLIYYSQIVNDFQKGDIAEGYSVSREKKESFPLTVTSAQKNPTAFYLCASSPRDVGNQPQHFGDGTRLSIL.

The chain recombines TRBV4-3 with TRBJ1-1; D gene ambiguous. Germline V gives CDR1 LGHNA, CDR2 YSLEER. This CDR3 contains 15 residues. The germline V and J ends were trimmed by 4 bases and 0 bases, with 12 bases remaining between them. The CDR3 DNA reads TGCGCCAGCAGCCCCGGCGGCGGGCTGAACACTGAAGCTTTCTTT. Translated: CASSPGGGLNTEAFF.

The rearrangement links TRBV9 to TRBJ2-7, with D maybe TRBD2 (6 bases). Trimming took 5 bases from V and 2 from J, leaving 14 bases between them. CDR1 SGDLS and CDR2 YYNGEE come from the germline V gene. The CDR3 spans 14 residues. As DNA, the CDR3 is TGTGCCAGCAGTACCGGGGGAGAAGCCTACGAGCAGTACTTC. This codes for CASSTGGEAYEQYF.

V and J are TRBV7-3 and TRBJ2-3; no clear D. V lost 2 bases to trimming and J lost 8 bases, with 14 bases between them. Germline CDR1 reads SGHTA; CDR2 reads FQGTGA. The CDR3 totals 14 residues. The chain's CDR3 is CASSLDSPPGTQYF. The CDR3 DNA follows: TGTGCCAGCAGCTTAGACTCCCCTCCGGGTACGCAGTATTTT.

This chain joins TRBV28 and TRBJ1-5, with a possible D match to TRBD1 (5 bases). Germline assignment: CDR1 MDHEN and CDR2 SYDVKM. V shed 2 bases and J shed 6 bases, with 17 bases lying between them. The CDR3 contains 16 residues. The CDR3 nucleotides are TGTGCCAGCAGTTTAACGGTAGGGAGGGACGGTCAGCCCCAGCATTTT. The encoded protein is CASSLTVGRDGQPQHF.

This sequence joins TRBV13 and TRBJ1-2; 9 bases match TRBD1. V trimming: 6 bases; J trimming: 4 bases; junction bases outside the gene matches: 9. The CDR3 runs 15 residues. The V gene's germline CDR1 is PRHDT and CDR2 FYEKMQ (reference sequence). DNA for the CDR3: TGTGCCAGCAGATCGGGACAGGGTTCCCTCTATGGCTACACCTTC. Protein sequence: CASRSGQGSLYGYTF.

The chain is built from TRBV5-1 and TRBJ2-7; TRBD1 matches at 7 bases. The junction had 5 bases not matched to a gene; V was cut back by 2 bases and J by 0 bases. The germline CDR1 and CDR2 sequences are SGHRS and YFSETQ. The CDR3 is 15 amino acids. CDR3 nucleotides: TGCGCCAGCAGCTTCTCAGGGGGTAGCTCCTACGAGCAGTACTTC. Its protein is CASSFSGGSSYEQYF.

V and J are TRBV9 and TRBJ2-2; D gene uncertain. Germline values: CDR1 SGDLS, CDR2 YYNGEE. CDR3 length: 14 residues. Trimming removed 3 bases from V and 0 bases from J, with 6 bases in between. In nucleotides, the CDR3 is TGTGCCAGCAGCGGTAGGACGAACACCGGGGAGCTGTTTTTT. Translating it yields CASSGRTNTGELFF.

The chain is built from TRBV28 and TRBJ1-5, with TRBD1 identical over 7 bases. Germline values: CDR1 MDHEN, CDR2 SYDVKM. This CDR3 is 15 amino acids long. Trimming at V came to 4 bases and at J to 2 bases, leaving 5 bases not matched to a gene. Here the CDR3 reads CASSSRGLRNQPQHF. The CDR3 DNA sequence: TGTGCCAGCAGTTCAAGGGGGCTTCGCAATCAGCCCCAGCATTTT.

The V call is TRBV27, the J call TRBJ1-1; D is undetermined. Germline CDR1 reads MNHEY; CDR2 reads SMNVEV (reference sequence). V was shortened by 2 bases and J by 0 bases, with 10 bases between the two germline ends. This CDR3 has 15 residues. CDR3 amino acids: CASSLGPAMNTEAFF. CDR3 nucleotide sequence: TGTGCCAGCAGTTTAGGTCCAGCCATGAACACTGAAGCTTTCTTT.

This sequence joins TRBV5-4 and TRBJ2-1; TRBD1 agrees at 7 bases. The germline gives CDR1 SGHNT, CDR2 YYREEE (reference sequence). The CDR3 sequence is 17 residues long. V lost 1 base, J lost 6 bases, and 13 bases stayed unmatched. This CDR3 reads CASSLCGYRGCINEQFF. CDR3 DNA: TGTGCCAGCAGCTTGTGTGGGTACAGGGGTTGTATCAATGAGCAGTTCTTC.

In its sample, this clone was seen once. The gene calls are TRBV11-2 and TRBJ2-1; D call uncertain. Germline V gene lookup returns CDR1 SGHAT and CDR2 FQNNGV. Trimming stripped 5 bases from V and 3 bases from J, with 14 bases between. The CDR3 runs to 15 residues. CDR3 protein: CASSRSRLFYNEQFF. As DNA, the CDR3 is TGTGCCAGCAGCCGATCTCGACTCTTCTACAATGAGCAGTTCTTC. Using reference TRBV11-2 and TRBJ2-1 for the parts outside the CDR3, the full variable domain is EAGVAQSPRYKIIEKRQSVAFWCNPISGHATLYWYQQILGQGPKLLIQFQNNGVVDDSQLPKDRFSAERLKGVDSTLKIQPAKLEDSAVYLCASSRSRLFYNEQFFGPGTRLTVL.

This sequence joins TRBV7-9 and TRBJ1-2; a weak D match, TRBD1 (6 bases). Germline V gives CDR1 SEHNR, CDR2 FQNEAQ (reference sequence). CDR3 length: 15 residues. V was clipped by 4 bases and J by 0 bases, with 12 bases between them. The CDR3 protein is CASSSTRQANYGYTF. The CDR3 region has the DNA TGTGCCAGCAGCTCAACACGACAGGCTAACTATGGCTACACCTTC.

This chain connects TRBV7-2 to TRBJ1-1; 8 bases line up with TRBD1. The CDR3 length is 15 residues. V lost 1 base and J lost 1; bases outside the gene matches: 2. From germline, CDR1 is SGHTA and CDR2 FQGNSA. CDR3 sequence (DNA): TGTGCCAGCAGCTTAGGTGGGACAGGGAACACTGAAGCTTTCTTT. Residues: CASSLGGTGNTEAFF.

The genes are TRBV6-6 and TRBJ2-1, with D possibly matching TRBD1 (6 bases). Germline CDR1 MNHNY, CDR2 SVGAGI (reference sequence). The CDR3 runs to 15 residues. V gave up 6 bases and J gave up 2 bases, with 14 bases separating them. Written as DNA, the CDR3 is TGTGCCAGCAGCCCCGGACAGTTTACCTACAATGAGCAGTTCTTC. Encoded protein: CASSPGQFTYNEQFF.

The genes are TRBV11-3 and TRBJ2-2, with a possible D match to TRBD1 (6 bases). The CDR3 is 15 residues long. Trimming removed 5 bases from V and 1 base from J, with 11 bases in between. The germline V gene has CDR1 SGHNT and CDR2 YENEEA. The CDR3 here is CASSLIGGNTGELFF. The CDR3 DNA reads as TGTGCCAGCAGCCTAATAGGGGGGAACACCGGGGAGCTGTTTTTT.

V gene TRBV2 combines with J gene TRBJ2-7; 12 positions agree with TRBD2. This CDR3 region has 15 residues. V lost 6 bases to trimming and J lost 2 bases; unmatched junction nucleotides: 5. Germline V gives CDR1 SNHLY, CDR2 FYNNEI. The chain's CDR3 is CASSQGLAGTYEQYF. The CDR3 region has the DNA TGTGCCAGCAGCCAGGGACTAGCGGGCACCTACGAGCAGTACTTC. The whole variable domain, remainder taken from reference TRBV2 and TRBJ2-7, is EPEVTQTPSHQVTQMGQEVILRCVPISNHLYFYWYRQILGQKVEFLVSFYNNEISEKSEIFDDQFSVERPDGSNFTLKIRSTKLEDSAMYFCASSQGLAGTYEQYFGPGTRLTVT.

The genes are TRBV7-9 and TRBJ1-3; 7 nucleotides line up with TRBD1. Germline loops: CDR1 SEHNR, CDR2 FQNEAQ (reference sequence). V gave up 5 bases and J gave up 10 bases; unmatched junction bases: 5. The CDR3 length is 12 residues. CDR3 protein: CASSIQGVTIYF. For the CDR3, the DNA is TGTGCCAGCAGCATTCAGGGGGTGACCATATATTTT.

The chain employs TRBV5-6 and TRBJ2-5; D remains ambiguous. The CDR3 sequence is 15 residues long. From germline, CDR1 is SGHDT and CDR2 YYEEEE. Between the trimmed V and J ends, which lost 5 bases and 4 bases, there was a span of 18 bases. The CDR3 DNA sequence: TGTGCCAGCAGATCCTTCAGAAATGGGGTAGAGACCCAGTACTTC. Translated, it gives CASRSFRNGVETQYF.

This chain uses TRBV27 with TRBJ1-4; D gene ambiguous. The CDR3 spans 15 residues. Trimming pared 5 bases from V and 8 bases from J, leaving 18 bases between. CDR1 and CDR2 (germline): MNHEY, SMNVEV (reference sequence). CDR3 bases: TGTGCCAGCAGTCCTGGTAGCCTCTCTAGGGAAAAACTGTTTTTT. Translated, it gives CASSPGSLSREKLFF.